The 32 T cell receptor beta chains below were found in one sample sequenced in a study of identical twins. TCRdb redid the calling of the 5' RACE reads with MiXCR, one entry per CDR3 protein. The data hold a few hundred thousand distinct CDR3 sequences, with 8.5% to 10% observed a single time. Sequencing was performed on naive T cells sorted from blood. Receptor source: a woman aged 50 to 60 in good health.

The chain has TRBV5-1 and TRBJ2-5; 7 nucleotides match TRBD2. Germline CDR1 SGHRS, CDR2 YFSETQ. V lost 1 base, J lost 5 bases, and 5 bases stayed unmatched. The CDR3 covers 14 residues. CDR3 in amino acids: CASSLSAGVETQYF. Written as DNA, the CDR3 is TGCGCCAGCAGCTTGTCGGCGGGAGTTGAGACCCAGTACTTC.

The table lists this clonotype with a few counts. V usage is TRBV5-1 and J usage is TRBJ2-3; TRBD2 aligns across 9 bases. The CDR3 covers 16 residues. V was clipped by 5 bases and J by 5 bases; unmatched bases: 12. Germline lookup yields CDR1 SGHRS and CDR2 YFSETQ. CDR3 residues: CASRPSGRSLIDTQYF. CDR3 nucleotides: TGCGCCAGCAGGCCCAGCGGGAGGTCCCTAATAGATACGCAGTATTTT.

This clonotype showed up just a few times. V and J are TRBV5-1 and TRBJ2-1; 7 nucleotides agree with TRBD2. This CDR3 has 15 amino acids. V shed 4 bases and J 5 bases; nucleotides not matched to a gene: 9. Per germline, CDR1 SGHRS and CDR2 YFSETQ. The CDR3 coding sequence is TGCGCCAGCAGCACCCTTCGGGGGAGGGACAATGAGCAGTTCTTC. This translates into CASSTLRGRDNEQFF.

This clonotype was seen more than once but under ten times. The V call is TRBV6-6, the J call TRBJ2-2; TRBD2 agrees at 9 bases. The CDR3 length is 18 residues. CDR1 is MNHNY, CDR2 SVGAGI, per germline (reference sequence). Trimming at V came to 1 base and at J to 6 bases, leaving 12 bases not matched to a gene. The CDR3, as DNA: TGTGCCAGCAGTTACTGGGGGGCAGTAGCGGGAGTTTCCGGGGAGCTGTTTTTT. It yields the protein CASSYWGAVAGVSGELFF.

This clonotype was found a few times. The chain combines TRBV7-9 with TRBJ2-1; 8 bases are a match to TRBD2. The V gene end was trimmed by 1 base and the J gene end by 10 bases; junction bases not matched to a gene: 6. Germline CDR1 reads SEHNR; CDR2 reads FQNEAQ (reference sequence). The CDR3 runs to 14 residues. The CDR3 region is CASSLVGSGGEQFF. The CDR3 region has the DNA TGTGCCAGCAGCTTAGTAGGGAGCGGGGGAGAGCAGTTCTTC.

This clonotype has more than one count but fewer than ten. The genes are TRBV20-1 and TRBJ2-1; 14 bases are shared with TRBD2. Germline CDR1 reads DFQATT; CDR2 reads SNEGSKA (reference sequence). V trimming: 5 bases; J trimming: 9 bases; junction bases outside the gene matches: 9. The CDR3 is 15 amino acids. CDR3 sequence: CSAGPGLAGAGEQFF. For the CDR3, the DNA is TGCAGTGCTGGGCCGGGACTAGCGGGAGCGGGTGAGCAGTTCTTC.

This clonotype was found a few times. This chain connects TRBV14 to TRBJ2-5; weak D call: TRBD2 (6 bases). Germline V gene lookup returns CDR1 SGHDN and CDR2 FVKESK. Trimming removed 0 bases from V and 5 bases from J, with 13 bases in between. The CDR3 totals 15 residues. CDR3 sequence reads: CASSQDGAAGETQYF. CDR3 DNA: TGTGCCAGCAGCCAAGATGGGGCGGCGGGGGAGACCCAGTACTTC.

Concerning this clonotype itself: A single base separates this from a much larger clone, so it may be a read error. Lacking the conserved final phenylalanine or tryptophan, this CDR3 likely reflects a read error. CDR3 region: CSALRQEEETQYL. DNA for the CDR3: TGCAGTGCCCTAAGACAGGAAGAAGAGACCCAGTACCTC. The chain links TRBV20-1 to TRBJ2-5; D is perhaps TRBD1 (6 bases). The CDR3 covers 13 residues. CDR1 and CDR2 from the germline V gene are DFQATT and SNEGSKA (reference sequence). V gave up 6 bases and J gave up 3 bases, with 14 bases separating them.

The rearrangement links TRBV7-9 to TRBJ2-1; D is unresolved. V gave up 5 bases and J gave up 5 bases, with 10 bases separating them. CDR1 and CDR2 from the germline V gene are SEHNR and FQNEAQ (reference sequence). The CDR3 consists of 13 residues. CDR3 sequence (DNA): TGTGCCAGCAGCCATCTAGGGAACAATGAGCAGTTCTTC. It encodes CASSHLGNNEQFF.

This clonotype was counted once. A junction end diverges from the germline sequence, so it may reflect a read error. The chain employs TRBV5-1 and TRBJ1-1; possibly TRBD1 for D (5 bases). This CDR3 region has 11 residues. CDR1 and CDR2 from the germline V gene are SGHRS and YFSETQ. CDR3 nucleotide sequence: TGCGCCAGCAGCCTGGGGGACGGGGCTTACTTT. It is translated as CASSLGDGAYF.

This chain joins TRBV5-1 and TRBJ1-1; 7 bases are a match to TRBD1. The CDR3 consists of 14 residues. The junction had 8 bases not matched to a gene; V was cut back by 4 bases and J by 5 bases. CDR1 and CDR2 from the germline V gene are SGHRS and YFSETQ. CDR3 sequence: CASSVRDSGTEAFF. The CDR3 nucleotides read TGCGCCAGCAGCGTCCGGGACAGTGGAACTGAAGCTTTCTTT.

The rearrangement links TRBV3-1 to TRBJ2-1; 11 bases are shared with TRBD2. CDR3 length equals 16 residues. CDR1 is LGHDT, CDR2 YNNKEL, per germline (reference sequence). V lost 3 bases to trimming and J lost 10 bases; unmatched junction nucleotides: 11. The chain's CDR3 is CASSQGRLAGRYEQFF. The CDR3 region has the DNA TGTGCCAGCAGCCAGGGTCGACTAGCGGGAAGATACGAGCAGTTCTTC.

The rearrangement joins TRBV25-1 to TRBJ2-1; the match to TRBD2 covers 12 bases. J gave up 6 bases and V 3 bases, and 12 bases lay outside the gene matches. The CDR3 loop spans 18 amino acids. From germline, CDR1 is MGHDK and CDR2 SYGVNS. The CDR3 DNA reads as TGTGCCAGCAGTGACCCCGTGACTAGCGGGAGAACCTTCAATGAGCAGTTCTTC. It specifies CASSDPVTSGRTFNEQFF.

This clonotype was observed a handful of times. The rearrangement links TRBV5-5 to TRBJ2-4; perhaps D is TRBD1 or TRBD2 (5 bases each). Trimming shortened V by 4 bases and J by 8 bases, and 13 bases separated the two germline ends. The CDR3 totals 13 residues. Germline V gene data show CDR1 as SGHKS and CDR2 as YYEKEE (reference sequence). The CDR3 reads CASSRGPRDIQYF. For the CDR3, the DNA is TGTGCCAGCAGCCGGGGACCTCGGGACATTCAGTACTTC.

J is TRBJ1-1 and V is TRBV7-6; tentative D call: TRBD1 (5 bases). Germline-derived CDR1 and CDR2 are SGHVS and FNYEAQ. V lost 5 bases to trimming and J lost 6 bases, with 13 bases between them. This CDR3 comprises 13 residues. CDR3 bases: TGTGCCAGCAGCCAAGAGGGAGGGGCTGAAGCTTTCTTT. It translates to CASSQEGGAEAFF.

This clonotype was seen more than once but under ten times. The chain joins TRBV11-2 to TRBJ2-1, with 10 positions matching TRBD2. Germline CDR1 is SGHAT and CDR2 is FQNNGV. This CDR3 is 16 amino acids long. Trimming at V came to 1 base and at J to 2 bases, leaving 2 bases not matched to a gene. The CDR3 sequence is CASSLGGLATYNEQFF. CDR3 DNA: TGTGCCAGCAGCTTAGGGGGACTAGCGACCTACAATGAGCAGTTCTTC.

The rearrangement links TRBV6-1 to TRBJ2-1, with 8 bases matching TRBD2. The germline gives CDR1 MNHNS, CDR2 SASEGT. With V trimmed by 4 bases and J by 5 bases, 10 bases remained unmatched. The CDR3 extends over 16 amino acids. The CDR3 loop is CASSVWRAGADNEQFF. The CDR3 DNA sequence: TGTGCCAGCAGTGTTTGGAGAGCGGGAGCCGACAATGAGCAGTTCTTC.

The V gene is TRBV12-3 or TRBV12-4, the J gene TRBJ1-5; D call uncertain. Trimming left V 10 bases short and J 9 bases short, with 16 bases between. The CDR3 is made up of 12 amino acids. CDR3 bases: TGTGCCACCTCGATGGGTGAGTGGCCCCAGCATTTT. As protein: CATSMGEWPQHF.

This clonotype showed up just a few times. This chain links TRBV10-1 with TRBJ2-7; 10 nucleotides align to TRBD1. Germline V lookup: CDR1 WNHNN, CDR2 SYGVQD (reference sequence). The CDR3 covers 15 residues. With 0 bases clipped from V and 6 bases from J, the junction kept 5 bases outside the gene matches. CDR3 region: CASSESGTGAGEQYF. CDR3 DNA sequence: TGCGCCAGCAGTGAGTCCGGGACAGGGGCTGGCGAGCAGTACTTC.

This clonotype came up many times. The CDR3 protein is CASSATGLAYTEAFF. The CDR3 bases are TGTGCCAGCAGCGCGACAGGGCTCGCGTACACTGAAGCTTTCTTT. The chain uses TRBV9 and TRBJ1-1; 7 bases are a match to TRBD1. Germline V CDR1 and CDR2: SGDLS, YYNGEE. The length of the CDR3 is 15 residues. The V gene end was trimmed by 3 bases and the J gene end by 3 bases; junction bases not matched to a gene: 8.

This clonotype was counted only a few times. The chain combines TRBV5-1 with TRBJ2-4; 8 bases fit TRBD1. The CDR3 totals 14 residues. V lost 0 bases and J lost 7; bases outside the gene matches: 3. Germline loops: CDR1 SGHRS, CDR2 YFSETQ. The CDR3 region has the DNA TGCGCCAGCAGCTTGGGGACAGGGTCGAACATTCAGTACTTC. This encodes CASSLGTGSNIQYF.

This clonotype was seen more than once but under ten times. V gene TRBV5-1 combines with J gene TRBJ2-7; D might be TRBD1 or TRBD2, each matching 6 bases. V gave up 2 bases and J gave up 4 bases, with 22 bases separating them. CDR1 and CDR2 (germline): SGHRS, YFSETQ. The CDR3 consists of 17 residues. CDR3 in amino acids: CASSLIGGLTRGYEQYF. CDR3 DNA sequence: TGCGCCAGCAGCTTAATCGGGGGCCTCACCCGGGGTTACGAGCAGTACTTC.

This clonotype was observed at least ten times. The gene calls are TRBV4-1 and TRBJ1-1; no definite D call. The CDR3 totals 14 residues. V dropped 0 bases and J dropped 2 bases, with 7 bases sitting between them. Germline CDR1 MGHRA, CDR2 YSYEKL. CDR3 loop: CASSQEELNTEAFF. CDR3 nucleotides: TGCGCCAGCAGCCAAGAGGAACTTAACACTGAAGCTTTCTTT.

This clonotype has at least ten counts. CDR3 sequence: CASSLGRERRTYNEQFF. CDR3 coding DNA: TGTGCCAGCAGCTTGGGGCGGGAGAGACGTACCTACAATGAGCAGTTCTTC. J is TRBJ2-1 and V is TRBV5-6; 7 nucleotides align to TRBD2. The CDR3 is 17 residues long. The V gene end was trimmed by 0 bases and the J gene end by 2 bases; junction bases not matched to a gene: 8. Germline CDR1 and CDR2: SGHDT and YYEEEE.

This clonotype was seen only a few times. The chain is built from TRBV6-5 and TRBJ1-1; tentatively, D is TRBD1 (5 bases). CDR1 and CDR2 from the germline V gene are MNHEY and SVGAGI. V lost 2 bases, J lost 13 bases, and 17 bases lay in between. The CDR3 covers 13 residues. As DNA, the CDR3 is TGTGCCAGCAGTTACGGAGGAGGACCTGGGGGTTTCTTT. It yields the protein CASSYGGGPGGFF.

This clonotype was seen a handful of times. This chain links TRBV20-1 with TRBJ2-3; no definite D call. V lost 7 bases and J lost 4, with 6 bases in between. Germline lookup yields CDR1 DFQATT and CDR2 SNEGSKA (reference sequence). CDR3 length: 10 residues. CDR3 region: CSGQSDTQYF. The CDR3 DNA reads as TGCAGTGGCCAATCAGATACGCAGTATTTT.

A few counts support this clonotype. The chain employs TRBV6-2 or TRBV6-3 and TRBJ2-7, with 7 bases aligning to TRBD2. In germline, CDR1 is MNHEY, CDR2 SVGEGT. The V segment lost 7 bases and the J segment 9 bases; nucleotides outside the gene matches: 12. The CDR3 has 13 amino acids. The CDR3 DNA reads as TGTGCCAGCAACATCCGGGGGAGCGGGGTGCAGTACGTC. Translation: CASNIRGSGVQYV.

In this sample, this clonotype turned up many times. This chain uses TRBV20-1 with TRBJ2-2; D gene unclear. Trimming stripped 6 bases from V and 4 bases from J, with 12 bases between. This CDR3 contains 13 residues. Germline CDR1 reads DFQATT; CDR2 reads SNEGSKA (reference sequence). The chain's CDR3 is CSARKSVTGELFF. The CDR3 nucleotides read TGCAGTGCCAGAAAGTCGGTCACCGGGGAGCTGTTTTTT.

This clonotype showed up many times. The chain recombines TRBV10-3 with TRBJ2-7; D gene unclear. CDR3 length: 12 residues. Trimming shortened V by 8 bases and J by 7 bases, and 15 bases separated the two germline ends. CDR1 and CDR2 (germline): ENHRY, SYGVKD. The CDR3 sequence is CAIAAGMGEQYV. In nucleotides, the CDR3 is TGTGCCATCGCCGCCGGAATGGGAGAGCAGTACGTC.

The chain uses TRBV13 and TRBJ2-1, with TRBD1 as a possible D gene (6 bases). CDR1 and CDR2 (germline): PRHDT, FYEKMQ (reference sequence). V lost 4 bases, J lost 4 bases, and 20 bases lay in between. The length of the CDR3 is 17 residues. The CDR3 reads CASSSAQGGIPYNEQFF. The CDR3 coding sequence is TGTGCCAGCAGCTCCGCACAGGGTGGGATTCCGTACAATGAGCAGTTCTTC.

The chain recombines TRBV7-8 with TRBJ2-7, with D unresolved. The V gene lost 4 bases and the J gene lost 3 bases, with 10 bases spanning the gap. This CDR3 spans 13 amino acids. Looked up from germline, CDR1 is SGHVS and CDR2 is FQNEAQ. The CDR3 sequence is CASSSGPLYEQYF. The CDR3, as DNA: TGTGCCAGCAGCTCCGGGCCCCTCTACGAGCAGTACTTC.

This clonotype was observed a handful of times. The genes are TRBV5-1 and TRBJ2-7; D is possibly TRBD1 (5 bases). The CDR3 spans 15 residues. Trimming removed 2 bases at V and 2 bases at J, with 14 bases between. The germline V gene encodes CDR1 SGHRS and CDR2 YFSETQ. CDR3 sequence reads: CASSFGDSPPYEQYV. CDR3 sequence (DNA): TGCGCCAGCAGCTTTGGAGACAGCCCCCCCTACGAGCAGTACGTC.